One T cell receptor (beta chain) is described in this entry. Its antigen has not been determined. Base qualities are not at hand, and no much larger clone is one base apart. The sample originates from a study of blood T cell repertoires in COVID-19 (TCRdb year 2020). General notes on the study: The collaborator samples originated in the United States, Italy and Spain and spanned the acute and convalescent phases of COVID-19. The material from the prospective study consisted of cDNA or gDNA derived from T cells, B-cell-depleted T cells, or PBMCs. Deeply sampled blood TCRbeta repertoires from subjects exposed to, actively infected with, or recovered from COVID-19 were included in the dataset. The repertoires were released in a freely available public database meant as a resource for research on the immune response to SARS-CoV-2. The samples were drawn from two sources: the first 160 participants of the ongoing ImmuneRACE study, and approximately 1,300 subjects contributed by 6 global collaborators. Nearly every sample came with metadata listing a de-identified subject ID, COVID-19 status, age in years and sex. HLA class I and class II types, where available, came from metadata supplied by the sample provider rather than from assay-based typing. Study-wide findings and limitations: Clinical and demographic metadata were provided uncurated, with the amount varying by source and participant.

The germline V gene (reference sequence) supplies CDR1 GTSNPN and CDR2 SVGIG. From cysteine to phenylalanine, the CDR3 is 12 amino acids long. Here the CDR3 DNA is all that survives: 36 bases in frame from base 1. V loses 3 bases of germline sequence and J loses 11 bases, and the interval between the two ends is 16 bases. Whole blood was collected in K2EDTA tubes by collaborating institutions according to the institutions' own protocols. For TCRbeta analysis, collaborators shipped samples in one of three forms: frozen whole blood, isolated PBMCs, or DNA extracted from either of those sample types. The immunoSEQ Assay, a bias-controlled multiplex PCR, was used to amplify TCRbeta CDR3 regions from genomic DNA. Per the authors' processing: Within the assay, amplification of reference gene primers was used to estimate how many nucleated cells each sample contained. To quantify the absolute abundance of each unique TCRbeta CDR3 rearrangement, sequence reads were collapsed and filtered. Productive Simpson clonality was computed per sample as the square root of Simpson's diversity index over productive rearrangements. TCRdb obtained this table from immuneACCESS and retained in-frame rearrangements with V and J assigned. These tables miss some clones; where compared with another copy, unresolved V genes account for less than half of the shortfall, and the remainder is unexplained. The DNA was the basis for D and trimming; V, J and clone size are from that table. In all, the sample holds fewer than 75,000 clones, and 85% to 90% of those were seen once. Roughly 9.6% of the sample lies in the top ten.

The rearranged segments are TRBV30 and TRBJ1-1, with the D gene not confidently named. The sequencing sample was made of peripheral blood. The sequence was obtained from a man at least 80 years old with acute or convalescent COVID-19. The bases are TGTGCCTGGAGGCAGACCTCCACCGGGGCTTTCTTT. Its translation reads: CAWRQTSTGAFF.